The text below deals with one T cell receptor beta chain. The sample comes from a study of human T cells and chemical hapten exposure. About the study: Variation in per-sample TCR yields came mainly from small pooled library volume differences.

Trimming took off 3 bases at V and 6 bases at J, with 20 bases between the two ends. Looked up from germline, CDR1 is DFQATT and CDR2 is SNEGSKA (reference sequence). The length of the CDR3 is 16 residues. The total RNA was obtained from whole blood that was not fractionated. The library attached unique molecular identifiers to individual cDNA molecules. How the authors handled the data: Between 23,224 and 690,600 TCRs appeared in each sample, and the median stood at roughly 95,000. TCRdb reprocessed the 5' RACE reads via MiXCR and lists one record per CDR3 protein. The V and J calls and clone size come from TCRdb's table, not from the authors' own analysis. The repertoire holds about 110,000 distinct CDR3 sequences, with 19% as singletons.

The receptor's source is a human donor in good health. The J gene is TRBJ2-2, the V gene TRBV20-1, with D perhaps matching TRBD2 (6 bases). The CDR3 spells CSARGRREGESGELFF. The CDR3 DNA sequence: TGCAGTGCTAGGGGTAGGAGGGAAGGCGAGTCCGGGGAGCTGTTTTTT.